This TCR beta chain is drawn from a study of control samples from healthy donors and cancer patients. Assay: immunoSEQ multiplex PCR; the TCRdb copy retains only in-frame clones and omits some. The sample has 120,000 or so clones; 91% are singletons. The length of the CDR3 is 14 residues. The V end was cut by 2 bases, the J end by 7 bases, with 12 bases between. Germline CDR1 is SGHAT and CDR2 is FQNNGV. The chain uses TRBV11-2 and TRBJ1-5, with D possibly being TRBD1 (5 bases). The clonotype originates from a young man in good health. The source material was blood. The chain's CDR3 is CASSLFQGGQPQHF. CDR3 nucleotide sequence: TGTGCCAGCAGCTTATTCCAGGGCGGACAGCCCCAGCATTTT. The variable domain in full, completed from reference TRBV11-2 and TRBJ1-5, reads EAGVAQSPRYKIIEKRQSVAFWCNPISGHATLYWYQQILGQGPKLLIQFQNNGVVDDSQLPKDRFSAERLKGVDSTLKIQPAKLEDSAVYLCASSLFQGGQPQHFGDGTRLSIL.